This T cell receptor beta chain appears in the sequencing data of a study of T cell responses to AZD1222 COVID-19 vaccine. A remark on this clone: Its antigen is not known.

TCRdb's copy holds only in-frame clones and misses some; the assay was immunoSEQ multiplex PCR. The sample lists around 160,000 clones, around 86% occurring once. V lost 1 base and J lost 2, with 5 bases in between. CDR3 length: 13 residues. Germline lookup yields CDR1 LGHDT and CDR2 YNNKEL (reference sequence). Study results and caveats: In all cases, repertoires were sampled only after the peak T cell response. Females outnumbered males among donors, who were mostly white British; clonal diversity was possibly underestimated.

This TCR derives from an adult in good health. The chain has TRBV3-1 (or the pseudogene TRBV3-2) and TRBJ1-2; D uncertain. This sample comprised peripheral blood, obtained on day 0 of MenACWY control vaccination. CDR3 region: CASSQAENYGYTF. The CDR3 nucleotides are TGTGCCAGCAGCCAAGCTGAGAACTATGGCTACACCTTC.